One sample yielded the 30 T cell receptor beta chains listed below, sequenced in a study of neoadjuvant anti-PD-1 for oral cavity cancer. Using immunoSEQ multiplex PCR, the repertoire was profiled, and TCRdb retains in-frame clones only, with some absent. The repertoire holds 11,000 to 15,000 clones, with approximately 70% as singletons. The material sequenced was PBMCs, taken before nivolumab (anti-PD-1) treatment. The source is a person between 35 and 79 years old with oral cavity squamous cell carcinoma.

This clone was observed once. The chain employs TRBV4-1 and TRBJ2-7, with 10 bases lining up with TRBD2. The CDR3 is 16 amino acids. CDR1 and CDR2 from the germline V gene are MGHRA and YSYEKL. V was clipped by 0 bases and J by 5 bases; unmatched bases: 7. The CDR3 DNA reads as TGCGCCAGCAGCCAAGATCCGTGGACTAGCGGAGACGAGCAGTACTTC. Protein: CASSQDPWTSGDEQYF.

V gene TRBV7-3 combines with J gene TRBJ2-3; tentatively, D is TRBD1 (6 bases). The CDR3 totals 15 residues. Trimming removed 6 bases from V and 1 base from J, with 14 bases in between. Germline-derived CDR1 and CDR2 are SGHTA and FQGTGA. DNA for the CDR3: TGTGCCAGCAGGAAACCGGGACACGGCACAGATACGCAGTATTTT. Its translation: CASRKPGHGTDTQYF.

This chain connects TRBV5-1 to TRBJ1-3; 8 nucleotides agree with TRBD1. After removal of 0 bases from V and 7 bases from J, the junction contained 9 bases not matched to a gene. The CDR3 is 16 residues long. Germline V gene data show CDR1 as SGHRS and CDR2 as YFSETQ. CDR3 in DNA: TGCGCCAGCAGCTTGGCCGGACAGGGTCTCGTTAACACCATATATTTT. Protein product: CASSLAGQGLVNTIYF.

The V call is TRBV5-1, the J call TRBJ2-5, with D maybe TRBD1 (6 bases). The CDR3 contains 13 residues. V lost 5 bases to trimming and J lost 4 bases, with 12 bases between them. From germline, CDR1 is SGHRS and CDR2 YFSETQ. In DNA form, the CDR3 reads TGCGCCAGCAGGACACTGGGGGCAGAGACCCAGTACTTC. It translates to CASRTLGAETQYF.

The chain joins TRBV29-1 to TRBJ2-7; D gene ambiguous. Germline CDR1 and CDR2: SQVTM and ANQGSEA. With 8 bases removed from V and 3 bases from J, the gap between germline ends came to 23 bases. The CDR3 extends over 15 amino acids. In DNA, the CDR3 is TGCAGCCCTGAGTGCCTTTGGGATGGAGACTACGAGCAGTACTTC. Its translation: CSPECLWDGDYEQYF.

This clone came up once. The chain combines TRBV5-1 with TRBJ2-7; a possible D gene is TRBD1 (6 bases). This CDR3 contains 13 residues. Trimming cost V 4 bases and J 2 bases, with 10 bases left between them. CDR1 is SGHRS, CDR2 YFSETQ, per germline. CDR3 loop: CASSHDRTYEQYF. CDR3 bases: TGCGCCAGCAGCCACGACAGGACCTACGAGCAGTACTTC.

The chain links TRBV9 to TRBJ2-3; TRBD1 aligns across 8 bases. CDR3 length equals 17 residues. The germline V gene has CDR1 SGDLS and CDR2 YYNGEE. Trimming cost V 3 bases and J 0 bases; bases outside gene matches: 9. CDR3 bases: TGTGCCAGCAGCGCCGGACAGGGCTTCCTTAGCACAGATACGCAGTATTTT. This gives the protein CASSAGQGFLSTDTQYF. Looking up the rest from reference TRBV9 and TRBJ2-3 gives the full variable domain: DSGVTQTPKHLITATGQRVTLRCSPRSGDLSVYWYQQSLDQGLQFLIQYYNGEERAKGNILERFSAQQFPDLHSELNLSSLELGDSALYFCASSAGQGFLSTDTQYFGPGTRLTVL.

This chain uses TRBV28 with TRBJ2-7; 10 bases align to TRBD2. The CDR3 is 15 residues long. The junction had 6 bases not matched to a gene; V was cut back by 5 bases and J by 2 bases. Germline V gene lookup returns CDR1 MDHEN and CDR2 SYDVKM. The CDR3 sequence is CASSQELAGTYEQYF. CDR3 DNA: TGTGCCAGCAGTCAAGAACTAGCGGGGACCTACGAGCAGTACTTC.

The V gene is TRBV6-5, the J gene TRBJ1-6; D gene uncertain. With 2 bases removed from V and 7 bases from J, the gap between germline ends came to 12 bases. Germline V gene lookup returns CDR1 MNHEY and CDR2 SVGAGI. This CDR3 has 15 residues. For the CDR3, the DNA is TGTGCCAGCAGTTACGGGTTTACCAAAAATTCACCCCTCCACTTT. It translates to CASSYGFTKNSPLHF.

V usage is TRBV30 and J usage is TRBJ1-2; unclear D gene. Between the trimmed V and J ends, which lost 3 bases and 4 bases, there was a span of 18 bases. Germline CDR1 and CDR2: GTSNPN and SVGIG (reference sequence). There are 15 residues in the CDR3. Here the CDR3 DNA reads TGTGCCTGGAGCCTTGACTATTTCTCTAGCTATGGCTACACCTTC. Translating gives CAWSLDYFSSYGYTF.

This clone has just a few counts. V is TRBV25-1 and J is TRBJ2-5, with TRBD2 as a possible D gene (5 bases). This CDR3 has 14 amino acids. Germline values: CDR1 MGHDK, CDR2 SYGVNS. Trimming shortened V by 5 bases and J by 1 base, and 11 bases separated the two germline ends. The CDR3 loop reads CASSFRGSQETQYF. The CDR3 region has the DNA TGTGCCAGCAGTTTTAGAGGGTCCCAAGAGACCCAGTACTTC.

V and J are TRBV2 and TRBJ2-1; the D gene is possibly TRBD2 (6 bases). V gave up 8 bases and J gave up 14 bases, with 25 bases separating them. The CDR3 spans 14 residues. CDR1 and CDR2 from the germline V gene are SNHLY and FYNNEI. The CDR3 region has the DNA TGTGCCAGCTTGAAGTCGGAGGGCGAAATGATGGAGTTCTTC. It translates to CASLKSEGEMMEFF.

This rearrangement joins TRBV11-2 to TRBJ2-7; 12 bases align to TRBD1. The V gene's germline CDR1 is SGHAT and CDR2 FQNNGV. Trimming took 5 bases from V and 4 from J; bases not matched to a gene: 9. This CDR3 spans 16 amino acids. CDR3 nucleotide sequence: TGTGCCAGCAGCAGAGCCGGGACAGGGGGCGTGTACGAGCAGTACTTC. Protein: CASSRAGTGGVYEQYF.

This sequence joins TRBV5-5 and TRBJ1-4, with 8 positions matching TRBD1. V trimming: 10 bases; J trimming: 5 bases; junction bases outside the gene matches: 7. This CDR3 is built from 13 residues. Germline assignment: CDR1 SGHKS and CDR2 YYEKEE (reference sequence). The CDR3 here is CASRTGQNEKLFF. The CDR3 DNA reads TGTGCCTCTAGGACAGGGCAAAATGAAAAACTGTTTTTT. Filled out from reference TRBV5-5 and TRBJ1-4, the complete variable domain reads DAGVTQSPTHLIKTRGQQVTLRCSPISGHKSVSWYQQVLGQGPQFIFQYYEKEERGRGNFPDRFSARQFPNYSSELNVNALLLGDSALYLCASRTGQNEKLFFGSGTQLSVL.

The genes are TRBV14 and TRBJ2-1, with D hard to call. The CDR3 has 20 amino acids. Germline V gene lookup returns CDR1 SGHDN and CDR2 FVKESK. Trimming removed 1 base from V and 5 bases from J, with 27 bases in between. CDR3 in DNA: TGTGCCAGCAGCCAAGTCCCTGGGATAAGGCACATAATTGGGAACAATGAGCAGTTCTTC. Amino acid sequence: CASSQVPGIRHIIGNNEQFF.

The V gene is TRBV27, the J gene TRBJ2-1; D is possibly TRBD2 (6 bases). Germline-derived CDR1 and CDR2 are MNHEY and SMNVEV (reference sequence). V dropped 3 bases and J dropped 7 bases, with 16 bases sitting between them. This CDR3 has 15 residues. DNA of the CDR3: TGTGCCAGCAGTTTCCGACTAGAAATGGGTAATGAGCAGTTCTTC. Protein sequence: CASSFRLEMGNEQFF.

V and J are TRBV5-1 and TRBJ1-2; D is undetermined. The germline CDR1 and CDR2 sequences are SGHRS and YFSETQ. The CDR3 extends over 13 amino acids. Deletions cut 4 bases from V and 7 bases from J, with 14 bases between. Here the CDR3 DNA reads TGCGCCAGCAGCCCGGGGTTTAGTGGTGGCTACACCTTC. Translating gives CASSPGFSGGYTF.

CDR3 nucleotides: TGCGCCAGCAGCTCGGACAGGGGGAGCGCTGAAGCTTTCTTT. Its protein product is CASSSDRGSAEAFF. The chain is built from TRBV5-1 and TRBJ1-1, with 10 bases aligning to TRBD1. There are 14 residues in the CDR3. With 3 bases clipped from V and 6 bases from J, the junction kept 5 bases outside the gene matches. Germline assignment: CDR1 SGHRS and CDR2 YFSETQ. The variable domain in full, completed from reference TRBV5-1 and TRBJ1-1, reads KAGVTQTPRYLIKTRGQQVTLSCSPISGHRSVSWYQQTPGQGLQFLFEYFSETQRNKGNFPGRFSGRQFSNSRSEMNVSTLELGDSALYLCASSSDRGSAEAFFGQGTRLTVV.

A word on this clone: An end of the junction does not agree with germline; a read error may underlie this. The chain employs TRBV7-7 and TRBJ2-2, with D hard to call. The CDR3 contains 14 residues. CDR1 is SSHAT and CDR2 is FNYEAQ in the germline V gene (reference sequence). The CDR3 DNA reads as TGTGCTAGCAGCTTAATATTTGGGGCCGGGGAGCTGTTTTTT. Protein: CASSLIFGAGELFF.

This rearrangement joins TRBV4-1 to TRBJ2-7; 8 bases map to TRBD2. V trimming: 4 bases; J trimming: 8 bases; junction bases outside the gene matches: 10. The CDR3 covers 14 residues. Germline lookup yields CDR1 MGHRA and CDR2 YSYEKL. CDR3 protein: CASSLGSGSRKQYF. CDR3 DNA: TGCGCCAGCAGCCTTGGGAGCGGGAGTAGAAAGCAGTACTTC.

The rearrangement links TRBV7-2 to TRBJ1-2, with TRBD1 matching over 7 bases. Germline CDR1 is SGHTA and CDR2 is FQGNSA. The CDR3 runs to 13 residues. V lost 6 bases to trimming and J lost 4 bases; unmatched junction nucleotides: 5. The CDR3 reads CASSRQGAYGYTF. The CDR3 region has the DNA TGTGCCAGCAGTCGACAGGGAGCCTATGGCTACACCTTC.

This sequence joins TRBV10-3 and TRBJ2-1, with TRBD2 matching 7 bases. This CDR3 is built from 16 residues. Looked up from germline, CDR1 is ENHRY and CDR2 is SYGVKD. V shed 3 bases and J 1 base; nucleotides not matched to a gene: 6. This CDR3 reads CAISDRSGVSYNEQFF. Here the CDR3 DNA reads TGTGCCATCAGTGACCGAAGCGGGGTGTCCTACAATGAGCAGTTCTTC.

The genes are TRBV20-1 and TRBJ1-2; D not resolved. Germline loops: CDR1 DFQATT, CDR2 SNEGSKA (reference sequence). The V gene lost 2 bases and the J gene lost 4 bases, with 5 bases spanning the gap. The CDR3 is 11 residues long. DNA of the CDR3: TGCAGTGCTAGACGGCTCTATGGCTACACCTTC. It yields the protein CSARRLYGYTF.

This clone was seen just once. The chain employs TRBV6-4 and TRBJ2-7, with a tentative D call TRBD1 (7 bases). Trimming pared 6 bases from V and 7 bases from J, leaving 22 bases between. The CDR3 has 15 amino acids. Germline loops: CDR1 MRHNA, CDR2 SNTAGT. The CDR3 protein is CASREDREASWEQYF. CDR3 sequence (DNA): TGTGCCAGCAGGGAAGACAGGGAGGCCTCGTGGGAGCAGTACTTC.

This clone was seen a handful of times. The chain joins TRBV11-2 to TRBJ2-5, with TRBD2 matching over 7 bases. This CDR3 is built from 16 residues. With V trimmed by 5 bases and J by 4 bases, 13 bases remained unmatched. Germline V lookup: CDR1 SGHAT, CDR2 FQNNGV. CDR3 sequence (DNA): TGTGCCAGCAGCCAGCGGGGCCGCCAGGTGGTAGAGACCCAGTACTTC. It specifies CASSQRGRQVVETQYF. The complete variable domain, with remaining parts taken from reference TRBV11-2 and TRBJ2-5, reads EAGVAQSPRYKIIEKRQSVAFWCNPISGHATLYWYQQILGQGPKLLIQFQNNGVVDDSQLPKDRFSAERLKGVDSTLKIQPAKLEDSAVYLCASSQRGRQVVETQYFGPGTRLLVL.

This rearrangement joins TRBV2 to TRBJ2-5; D is unresolved. Germline V gene lookup returns CDR1 SNHLY and CDR2 FYNNEI. CDR3 size: 13 residues. Deletions cut 4 bases from V and 1 base from J, with 7 bases between. The CDR3 DNA sequence: TGTGCCAGCAGTGCGCGGCTCCAAGAGACCCAGTACTTC. This translates into CASSARLQETQYF.

The chain recombines TRBV29-1 with TRBJ2-1, with TRBD2 matching 11 bases. CDR1 is SQVTM, CDR2 ANQGSEA, per germline. The trim removed 1 base at V and 4 bases at J, leaving 9 bases unmatched. This CDR3 comprises 17 residues. The CDR3 is CSVEGLAGKPVYNEQFF. The CDR3 region has the DNA TGCAGCGTTGAAGGACTAGCGGGAAAGCCAGTTTACAATGAGCAGTTCTTC.

The chain combines TRBV27 with TRBJ1-1; D gene unclear. Germline assignment: CDR1 MNHEY and CDR2 SMNVEV (reference sequence). The CDR3 is 16 residues long. The V end was cut by 3 bases, the J end by 4 bases, with 18 bases between. The CDR3 here is CASSLLGSTTSTEAFF. The CDR3 DNA reads as TGTGCCAGCAGTTTGCTCGGGAGCACAACAAGCACTGAAGCTTTCTTT.

The J gene is TRBJ2-7, the V gene TRBV5-1; TRBD2 agrees at 10 bases. With 1 base clipped from V and 3 bases from J, the junction kept 13 bases outside the gene matches. The CDR3 loop spans 18 amino acids. Looked up from germline, CDR1 is SGHRS and CDR2 is YFSETQ. The CDR3 is CASSLYLAGEALSYEQYF. The CDR3 coding sequence is TGCGCCAGCAGCTTGTACCTAGCGGGGGAGGCCCTTAGCTACGAGCAGTACTTC.

The genes are TRBV13 and TRBJ1-2; TRBD1 agrees at 10 bases. The CDR3 is 16 amino acids. CDR1 and CDR2 from the germline V gene are PRHDT and FYEKMQ (reference sequence). J was trimmed by 8 bases and V by 4 bases; bases with no gene match: 13. DNA of the CDR3: TGTGCCAGCAGCTCAAACCCGGGACAGGGGCCGCAGGGCTACACCTTC. Its translation is CASSSNPGQGPQGYTF.